This TCR beta chain was obtained from a study of T-cell reconstitution after alpha-beta-depleted transplantation in children. This clonotype was counted at least ten times. Germline CDR1 reads DFQATT; CDR2 reads SNEGSKA (reference sequence). The CDR3 sequence is 14 residues long. Trimming pared 0 bases from V and 1 base from J, leaving 10 bases between. Unique molecular identifiers were incorporated when the TCRbeta library was constructed. TCRdb recomputed calls from the PCR reads with MiXCR, one row per CDR3 protein. The sample consists of some 520,000 distinct CDR3 sequences, about 30% of them appearing once.

This sequence was found in a human donor who donated a stem cell graft to a child with aplastic anemia. The chain carries TRBV20-1 and TRBJ2-7; D ambiguous. The sample consisted of PBMCs from the stem cell graft donor, taken from the stem cell graft. CDR3 sequence (DNA): TGCAGTGCTAGAGATTTGCAGGAATCCTACGAGCAGTACGTC. Protein: CSARDLQESYEQYV.